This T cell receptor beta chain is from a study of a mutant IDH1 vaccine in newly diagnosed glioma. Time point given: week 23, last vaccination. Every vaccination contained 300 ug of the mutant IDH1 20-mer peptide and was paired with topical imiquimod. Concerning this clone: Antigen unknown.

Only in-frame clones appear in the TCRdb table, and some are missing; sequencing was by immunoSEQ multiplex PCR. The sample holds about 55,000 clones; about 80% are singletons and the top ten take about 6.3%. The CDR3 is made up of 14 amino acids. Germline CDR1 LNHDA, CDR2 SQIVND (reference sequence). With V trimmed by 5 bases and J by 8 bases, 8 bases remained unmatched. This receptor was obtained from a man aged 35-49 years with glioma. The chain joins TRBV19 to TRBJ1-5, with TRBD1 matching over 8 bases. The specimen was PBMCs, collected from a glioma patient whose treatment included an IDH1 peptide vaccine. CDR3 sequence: CASSAQGAWKPQHF. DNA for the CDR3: TGTGCCAGTAGTGCCCAGGGGGCGTGGAAGCCCCAGCATTTT.